These 21 T cell receptor beta chains were all obtained from the same sample, sequenced in a study of blood T cell repertoires in COVID-19. Libraries were prepared by immunoSEQ multiplex PCR; TCRdb keeps only in-frame clonotypes and omits some of them. The sample contains over 120,000 clones, 70% to 85% of which appear only once. Sequencing was carried out using peripheral blood. These receptors were taken from an elderly woman with acute or convalescent COVID-19.

The chain couples TRBV6-5 to TRBJ1-2; D possibly corresponds to TRBD1 (6 bases). The CDR3 consists of 14 residues. Trimming left V 7 bases short and J 0 bases short, with 12 bases between. Germline V gene data show CDR1 as MNHEY and CDR2 as SVGAGI. The chain's CDR3 is CASNRDLANYGYTF. Written as DNA, the CDR3 is TGTGCCAGCAACAGGGATTTGGCTAACTATGGCTACACCTTC.

This sequence joins TRBV30 and TRBJ1-2, with TRBD1 matching over 8 bases. J was trimmed by 8 bases and V by 3 bases; bases with no gene match: 8. Looked up from germline, CDR1 is GTSNPN and CDR2 is SVGIG (reference sequence). This CDR3 is 13 amino acids long. CDR3 in DNA: TGTGCCTGGAGCTACCAGGGGGCTGGCGGCTACACCTTC. This codes for CAWSYQGAGGYTF.

The rearrangement uses TRBV4-1 and TRBJ1-2; D gene uncertain. The germline V gene has CDR1 MGHRA and CDR2 YSYEKL. Deletions cut 0 bases from V and 8 bases from J, with 16 bases between. This CDR3 has 15 residues. The CDR3 DNA sequence: TGCGCCAGCAGCCAAGATACAACTACGATGTGGGGCTACACCTTC. Translation: CASSQDTTTMWGYTF.

V gene TRBV29-1 combines with J gene TRBJ1-2, with D maybe TRBD1 (6 bases). Trimming stripped 7 bases from V and 3 bases from J, with 12 bases between. Germline assignment: CDR1 SQVTM and CDR2 ANQGSEA. This CDR3 is 12 amino acids long. The CDR3: CSAGDTHYGYTF. DNA of the CDR3: TGCAGCGCGGGGGACACTCACTATGGCTACACCTTC.

The chain is built from TRBV7-2 and TRBJ1-1; no definite D call. The CDR3 contains 13 residues. Germline V gives CDR1 SGHTA, CDR2 FQGNSA. V was shortened by 4 bases and J by 0 bases, with 6 bases between the two germline ends. The CDR3 DNA follows: TGTGCCAGCAGCTCGGTCATGAACACTGAAGCTTTCTTT. It encodes CASSSVMNTEAFF.

The rearrangement links TRBV11-2 to TRBJ2-1, with 11 bases fitting TRBD2. The CDR3 covers 16 residues. Germline V CDR1 and CDR2: SGHAT, FQNNGV. With 5 bases clipped from V and 5 bases from J, the junction kept 8 bases outside the gene matches. In DNA form, the CDR3 reads TGTGCCAGCAGCCCACAACTAGCGGGGGTCAACAATGAGCAGTTCTTC. Translation: CASSPQLAGVNNEQFF.

This chain connects TRBV10-3 to TRBJ2-5, with TRBD1 as a possible D gene (5 bases). The CDR3 covers 13 residues. Per the germline V gene, CDR1 is ENHRY and CDR2 is SYGVKD. V lost 3 bases and J 3 bases, leaving 8 bases between the germline ends. CDR3 sequence: CAISDGAEETQYF. CDR3 DNA: TGTGCCATCAGTGATGGGGCGGAAGAGACCCAGTACTTC.

The chain combines TRBV7-2 with TRBJ1-5; 8 nucleotides line up with TRBD1. This CDR3 is built from 15 residues. V trimming: 5 bases; J trimming: 5 bases; junction bases outside the gene matches: 8. Germline values: CDR1 SGHTA, CDR2 FQGNSA. This CDR3 reads CASSLLGTGDQPQHF. The CDR3, as DNA: TGTGCCAGCAGCCTACTTGGGACAGGCGATCAGCCCCAGCATTTT.

This chain joins TRBV2 and TRBJ1-3; TRBD1 is a possible D gene (6 bases). The germline gives CDR1 SNHLY, CDR2 FYNNEI. This CDR3 has 14 residues. Trimming left V 6 bases short and J 0 bases short, with 9 bases between. CDR3 bases: TGTGCCAGCAGGAGACAGGTCTCTGGAAACACCATATATTTT. Translation: CASRRQVSGNTIYF.

This chain connects TRBV6-2 or TRBV6-3 to TRBJ2-4; the match to TRBD1 covers 8 bases. The CDR3 contains 14 residues. Germline CDR1 is MNHEY and CDR2 is SVGEGT. V was pared by 4 bases and J by 8 bases, with 7 bases of the junction left unmatched. The CDR3 spells CASSWNRGRDIQYF. Here the CDR3 DNA reads TGTGCCAGCAGTTGGAACAGGGGGAGAGACATTCAGTACTTC.

The chain is built from TRBV6-5 and TRBJ1-3; D is perhaps TRBD1 (6 bases). Trimming took off 5 bases at V and 0 bases at J, with 11 bases between the two ends. Germline V gene data show CDR1 as MNHEY and CDR2 as SVGAGI. CDR3 size: 15 residues. The CDR3: CASSLGAYSGNTIYF. DNA of the CDR3: TGTGCCAGCAGTCTGGGGGCCTACTCTGGAAACACCATATATTTT.

The chain employs TRBV3-1 (or the pseudogene TRBV3-2) and TRBJ2-1, with 9 bases lining up with TRBD1. From germline, CDR1 is LGHDT and CDR2 YNNKEL (reference sequence). Losses at the gene ends were 1 base for V and 6 bases for J; bases not matched to a gene: 7. The CDR3 length is 16 residues. The CDR3 is CASSQGGQGGSNEQFF. The CDR3 DNA follows: TGTGCCAGCAGCCAAGGGGGACAGGGTGGTTCCAATGAGCAGTTCTTC.

The chain combines TRBV6-6 with TRBJ1-2; D is perhaps TRBD1 (5 bases). The CDR3 covers 12 residues. With 2 bases removed from V and 9 bases from J, the gap between germline ends came to 10 bases. The germline V gene encodes CDR1 MNHNY and CDR2 SVGAGI (reference sequence). CDR3 DNA: TGTGCCAGCAGTTACCGACAGTGGAGCTACACCTTC. As protein: CASSYRQWSYTF.

The chain combines TRBV30 with TRBJ1-3, with a possible D match to TRBD1 (6 bases). This CDR3 has 15 amino acids. V lost 6 bases, J lost 2 bases, and 17 bases lay in between. Germline loops: CDR1 GTSNPN, CDR2 SVGIG (reference sequence). The CDR3 spells CACHTGKGAGNTIYF. CDR3 bases: TGTGCCTGCCATACAGGGAAGGGCGCTGGAAACACCATATATTTT.

This sequence joins TRBV5-4 and TRBJ2-2, with D tentatively TRBD1 (6 bases). Between the trimmed V and J ends, which lost 8 bases and 0 bases, there was a span of 11 bases. The CDR3 sequence is 14 residues long. CDR1 SGHNT and CDR2 YYREEE come from the germline V gene (reference sequence). For the CDR3, the DNA is TGTGCCAGTCTAAAGGGGGCGAACACCGGGGAGCTGTTTTTT. Translated, it gives CASLKGANTGELFF.

The chain employs TRBV7-3 and TRBJ2-2; D may be TRBD2 (6 bases). V gave up 2 bases and J gave up 4 bases, with 29 bases separating them. The germline gives CDR1 SGHTA, CDR2 FQGTGA. This CDR3 has 21 amino acids. In DNA form, the CDR3 reads TGTGCCAGCAGCTTACTCCAAGGGAGGTTGCGGGGAACCCCTTTCACCGGGGAGCTGTTTTTT. Translating it yields CASSLLQGRLRGTPFTGELFF.

The CDR3 here is CATQVSSGANVLTF. The CDR3 coding sequence is TGTGCCACCCAAGTTAGCTCTGGGGCCAACGTCCTGACTTTC. This rearrangement joins TRBV2 to TRBJ2-6, with unresolved D. The CDR3 totals 14 residues. The ends were cut back, 10 bases at V and 0 bases at J, with 10 bases in the middle. The germline gives CDR1 SNHLY, CDR2 FYNNEI.

The chain links TRBV5-6 to TRBJ2-1, with TRBD2 as a possible D gene (5 bases). Deletions cut 2 bases from V and 4 bases from J, with 13 bases between. Germline V gene lookup returns CDR1 SGHDT and CDR2 YYEEEE. This CDR3 is 15 amino acids long. The CDR3 DNA sequence: TGTGCCAGCAGCTTATACGGGGTCAATTACAATGAGCAGTTCTTC. Amino acids: CASSLYGVNYNEQFF.

The chain uses TRBV18 and TRBJ1-3; TRBD1 might be the D (6 bases). The CDR3 is 16 amino acids. Trimming removed 3 bases at V and 3 bases at J, with 15 bases between. Germline CDR1 is KGHSH and CDR2 is LQKENI. The CDR3 here is CASSPPGTNRGNTIYF. The CDR3, as DNA: TGTGCCAGCTCACCCCCCGGGACAAATCGTGGAAACACCATATATTTT.

The genes are TRBV7-8 and TRBJ1-5; TRBD1 matches 7 bases. From germline, CDR1 is SGHVS and CDR2 FQNEAQ. CDR3 size: 15 residues. The V gene end was trimmed by 3 bases and the J gene end by 6 bases; junction bases not matched to a gene: 8. This CDR3 is CASSFLQGSRQPQHF. Here the CDR3 DNA reads TGTGCCAGCAGCTTTTTACAGGGGTCTCGTCAGCCCCAGCATTTT.

V usage is TRBV28 and J usage is TRBJ2-7, with a tentative D call TRBD1 (6 bases). Trimming left V 5 bases short and J 2 bases short, with 22 bases between. Germline CDR1 MDHEN, CDR2 SYDVKM. The CDR3 spans 17 residues. DNA of the CDR3: TGTGCCAGCAGTCCGACTTTACAGGGCCCCGTACCCTACGAGCAGTACTTC. This encodes CASSPTLQGPVPYEQYF.